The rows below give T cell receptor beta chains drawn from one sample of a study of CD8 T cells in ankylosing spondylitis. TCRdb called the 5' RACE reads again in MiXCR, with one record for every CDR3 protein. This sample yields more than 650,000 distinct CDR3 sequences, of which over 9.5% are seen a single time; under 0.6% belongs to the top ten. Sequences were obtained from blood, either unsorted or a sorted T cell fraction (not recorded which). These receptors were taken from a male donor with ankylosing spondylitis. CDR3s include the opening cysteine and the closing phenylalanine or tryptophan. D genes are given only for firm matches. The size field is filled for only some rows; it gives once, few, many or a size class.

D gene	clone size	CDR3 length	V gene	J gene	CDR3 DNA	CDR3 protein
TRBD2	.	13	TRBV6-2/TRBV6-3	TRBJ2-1	TGTGCCAGCAGCAGAAGCGGGAGAATTTGGCAGTTCTTC	CASSRSGRIWQFF
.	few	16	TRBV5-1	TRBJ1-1	TGCGCCAGCACCTTAGGTACCGTACCCATGAACACTGAAGCTTTCTTT	CASTLGTVPMNTEAFF
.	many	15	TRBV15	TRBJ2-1	TGTGCCACCAGCAGAGATGGGGGGCAAGGGGATGAGCAGTTCTTC	CATSRDGGQGDEQFF
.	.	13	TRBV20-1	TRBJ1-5	TGCAGTGCTGAGGGACTTCGAAATCAGCCCCAGCATTTT	CSAEGLRNQPQHF
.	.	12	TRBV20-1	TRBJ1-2	TGCAGTGCTATACGATTGCGTTATGGCTACACCTTC	CSAIRLRYGYTF
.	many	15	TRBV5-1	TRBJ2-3	TGCGCCAGCAGCTTTAATCCTTGGGACGCAGATACGCAGTATTTT	CASSFNPWDADTQYF
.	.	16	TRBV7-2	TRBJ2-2	TGTGCCAGCAGCTTATTTCTTAATAGCCTCAGCGGGGAGCTGTTTTTT	CASSLFLNSLSGELFF
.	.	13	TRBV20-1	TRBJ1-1	TGCAGTGCTAGTCGTTTGGGGATGGATGAAGCTTTCTTT	CSASRLGMDEAFF
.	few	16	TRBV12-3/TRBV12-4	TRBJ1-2	TGTGCCAGCCTTAAGTCAGCCTTAGGGGTCGACTATGGCTACACCTTC	CASLKSALGVDYGYTF
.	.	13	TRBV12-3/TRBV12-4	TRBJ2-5	TGTGCCAGCTCAATGCCTCCAGAAGAGACCCAGTACTTC	CASSMPPEETQYF
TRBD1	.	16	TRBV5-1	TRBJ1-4	TGCGCCAGCAGCTTGTTGGGCGGGACAGGCGGGGAAAAACTGTTTTTT	CASSLLGGTGGEKLFF
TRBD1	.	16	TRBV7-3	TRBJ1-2	TGTGCCAGCAGCCCACGGACAGGGGAAGCTAACTATGGCTACACCTTC	CASSPRTGEANYGYTF
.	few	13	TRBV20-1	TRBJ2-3	TGCAGTGCTAATAGGGAGAGCACAGATACGCAGTATTTT	CSANRESTDTQYF
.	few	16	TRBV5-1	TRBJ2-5	TGCGCCAGCAGCTTGCCCCACGGGACGAGAGGAGAGACCCAGTACTTC	CASSLPHGTRGETQYF
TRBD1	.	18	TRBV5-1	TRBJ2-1	TGCGCCAGCAGCCTAGGGACAGGGGGCTCATCGGCCTACAATGAGCAGTTCTTC	CASSLGTGGSSAYNEQFF
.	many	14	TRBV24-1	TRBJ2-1	TGTGCCACCAGTGAATACACCGACAGGAATGAGCAGTTCTTC	CATSEYTDRNEQFF
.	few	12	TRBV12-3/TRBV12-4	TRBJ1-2	TGTGCCAGCAGTTTAGAGGGTATTGGCTACACCTTC	CASSLEGIGYTF
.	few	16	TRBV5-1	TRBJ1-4	TGCGCCAGCAGACGGTCGGCCGGGGCAACTAATGAAAAACTGTTTTTT	CASRRSAGATNEKLFF
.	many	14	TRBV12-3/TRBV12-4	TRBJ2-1	TGTGCCAGCAGTGTACAGGGTAGTTACAATGAGCAGTTCTTC	CASSVQGSYNEQFF
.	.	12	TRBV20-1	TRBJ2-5	TGCAGTGCTAGCCTAAGCCAGCGGACCCAGTACTTC	CSASLSQRTQYF
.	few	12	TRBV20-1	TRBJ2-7	TGCAGTGCTAGTCCCCACATCTACGAGCAGTACTTC	CSASPHIYEQYF
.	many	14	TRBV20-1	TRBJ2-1	TGCAGTGCTAGAGAACGGACAGGTGGCGGGGGGCAGTTCTTC	CSARERTGGGGQFF
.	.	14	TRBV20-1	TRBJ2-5	TGCAGTGCTAGCCCGCTAGGGAGCCGGGAGACCCAGTACTTC	CSASPLGSRETQYF
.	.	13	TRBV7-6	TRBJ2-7	TGTGCCAGCAGCTTAGCGGTGGACCACGAGCAGTACTTC	CASSLAVDHEQYF
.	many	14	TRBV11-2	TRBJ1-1	TGTGCCAGCAGCCCAGCCCGATTGAACACTGAAGCTTTCTTT	CASSPARLNTEAFF
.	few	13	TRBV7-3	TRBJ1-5	TGTGCCAGCAAGGTACCTAGCAATCAGCCCCAGCATTTT	CASKVPSNQPQHF
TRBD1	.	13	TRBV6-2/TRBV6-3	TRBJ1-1	TGTGCCAGCAGACAGACAGGGTACACTGAAGCTTTCTTT	CASRQTGYTEAFF
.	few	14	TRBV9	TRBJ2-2	TGTGCCAGCAGCGTAAACGGGAACACCGGGGAGCTGTTTTTT	CASSVNGNTGELFF
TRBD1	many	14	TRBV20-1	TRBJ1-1	TGCAGTGCTCGAGGGTACAGGGGTCTCACTGAAGCTTTCTTT	CSARGYRGLTEAFF
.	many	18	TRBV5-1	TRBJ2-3	TGCGCCAGCAGCTTGACACCCGGGCTAGAGAGCGCCACAGATACGCAGTATTTT	CASSLTPGLESATDTQYF
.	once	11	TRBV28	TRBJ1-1	TGTGCCAGCCTGGAGAACACTGAAGCTTTCTTT	CASLENTEAFF
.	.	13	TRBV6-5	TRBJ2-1	TGTGCCAGCAGTTACGAGGGGGTGGGTGAGCAGTTCTTC	CASSYEGVGEQFF
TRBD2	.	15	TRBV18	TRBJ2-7	TGTGCCAGCTCACCCATAGCGGGGGGATACTACGAGCAGTACTTC	CASSPIAGGYYEQYF
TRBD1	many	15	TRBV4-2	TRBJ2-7	TGTGCCAGCAGTCGTACCGGGACAGGGGACTACGAGCAGTACTTC	CASSRTGTGDYEQYF
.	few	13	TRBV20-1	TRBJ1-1	TGCAGTGCTAGAAGGGGCTCTGACACTGAAGCTTTCTTT	CSARRGSDTEAFF
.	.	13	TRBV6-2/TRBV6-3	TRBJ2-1	TGTGCCAGCAGTTGGGACTCTCAGCTTGGGCAGTTCTTC	CASSWDSQLGQFF
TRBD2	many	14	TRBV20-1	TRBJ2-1	TGCAGTGCCCAGCGGGGGAGCTCCTACAATGAGCAGTTCTTC	CSAQRGSSYNEQFF
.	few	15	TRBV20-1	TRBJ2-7	TGCAGTGCTAGAGATACGGGGCGGGGAGACCACGAGCAGTACTTC	CSARDTGRGDHEQYF
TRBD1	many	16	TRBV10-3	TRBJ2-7	TGTGCCATCAGCAAACTCGACAGGGCCTTCTCCTACGAGCAGTACTTC	CAISKLDRAFSYEQYF
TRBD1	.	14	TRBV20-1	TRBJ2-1	TGCAGTGCGCACGTCACAGGGGTCAGGGGTGAGCAGTTCTTC	CSAHVTGVRGEQFF
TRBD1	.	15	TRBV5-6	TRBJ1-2	TGTGCCAGCAGGGTTTGGGACAGGAGCTTTCCTGGCTACACCTTC	CASRVWDRSFPGYTF
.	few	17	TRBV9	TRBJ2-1	TGTGCCAGCAGCGTAGCGGGCCGGATCGACAAGGGGAATGAGCAGTTCTTC	CASSVAGRIDKGNEQFF
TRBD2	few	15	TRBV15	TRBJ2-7	TGTGCCACCAGCAGCCTACTAGCGGGAATAAACGAGCAGTACTTC	CATSSLLAGINEQYF